The entry below gives a single T cell receptor beta chain sequence along with its context. The source of the sample is a study of blood T cell repertoires in COVID-19. Only in-frame clones appear in the TCRdb table, and some are missing; sequencing was by immunoSEQ multiplex PCR. The data contain approximately 88,000 clones, under 95% of them singletons. The germline V and J ends were trimmed by 5 bases and 5 bases, with 16 bases remaining between them. This CDR3 comprises 14 residues. In germline, CDR1 is SGHDT, CDR2 YYEEEE. The sequence was collected from a woman in her fifties or sixties in a cohort sampled during active COVID-19. Sequencing was carried out using peripheral blood. The chain couples TRBV5-6 to TRBJ2-5, with a weak D call TRBD1 (5 bases). CDR3 coding DNA: TGTGCCAGCAGGTCTAGGGGTGTCGGGGAGACCCAGTACTTC. Protein: CASRSRGVGETQYF.